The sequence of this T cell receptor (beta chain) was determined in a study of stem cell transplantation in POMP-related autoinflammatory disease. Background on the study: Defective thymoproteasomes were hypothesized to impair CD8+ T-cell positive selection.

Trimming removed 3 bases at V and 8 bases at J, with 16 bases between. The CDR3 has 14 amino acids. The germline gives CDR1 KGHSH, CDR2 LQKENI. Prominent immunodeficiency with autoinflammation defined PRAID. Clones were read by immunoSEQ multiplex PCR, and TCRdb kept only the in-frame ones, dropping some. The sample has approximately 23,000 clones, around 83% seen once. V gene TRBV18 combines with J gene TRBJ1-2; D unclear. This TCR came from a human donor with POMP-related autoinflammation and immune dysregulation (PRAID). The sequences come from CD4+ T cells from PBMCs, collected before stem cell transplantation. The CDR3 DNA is TGTGCCAGCTCACCCTCCGGGCCGCGGCTAGGCTACACCTTC. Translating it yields CASSPSGPRLGYTF.